This T cell receptor beta chain was retrieved from a study of T cells after yellow fever vaccination. Study outcomes and limitations: Booster sampling recovered most clones from primary vaccination (around 97% CD4, around 88% CD8).

Germline lookup yields CDR1 MNHEY and CDR2 SVGAGI. The CDR3 consists of 13 residues. Trimming pared 4 bases from V and 4 bases from J, leaving 10 bases between. TCRdb used MiXCR to reprocess the 5' RACE reads, holding one entry per CDR3 protein. The sample includes 150,000 to 200,000 distinct CDR3 sequences, around 8.5% seen only once; the top ten take roughly a third. A word on this clonotype: Its antigen is undetermined.

The chain joins TRBV6-5 to TRBJ1-2; perhaps TRBD1 as D (6 bases). The receptor comes from a man between 18 and 35 years old who received the YFV17D yellow fever vaccine. The source material was CD8+ T cells sorted from PBMCs, sampled 45 days after the yellow fever booster vaccination. The DNA of the CDR3 is TGTGCCAGCAGTTTCTCAGGGGCCTATGGCTACACCTTC. It translates to CASSFSGAYGYTF.